The clone carrying this T cell receptor beta chain has more than one count but fewer than ten. The authors built TCR beta libraries using iRepertoire HTBI primers and Arm-PCR of CDR3 regions. TCRdb ran MiXCR on the multiplex PCR reads and lists one entry per CDR3 protein. This table has roughly 520,000 distinct CDR3 sequences, 12% appearing once. The time point: newly diagnosed GD, antithyroid drugs for less than 3 months. The authors made the TCR library using RNA they extracted from PBMCs. The source of the sample is a study of regulatory T cells in long-lasting Graves disease. CDR3 length: 19 residues. CDR1 and CDR2 (germline): LNHDA, SQIVND (reference sequence). Trimming cost V 5 bases and J 4 bases; bases outside gene matches: 18. These data were also reused for a study on T cells in Graves' hyperthyroidism and ophthalmopathy.

The chain is built from TRBV19 and TRBJ2-3, with 10 bases matching TRBD2. This specimen was peripheral blood mononuclear cells (PBMCs), taken at new diagnosis, from a patient treated with antithyroid drugs. The receptor's source is a woman aged 25 to 39 with Graves disease. The CDR3 region has the DNA TGTGCCAGTAGTCTCAAATTGGCGCTAGCGGGAGTTTGGGCAGATACGCAGTATTTT. As protein: CASSLKLALAGVWADTQYF.